Reported below is one T cell receptor (beta chain). The trim removed 2 bases at V and 5 bases at J, leaving 5 bases unmatched. The germline V gene encodes CDR1 SGHRS and CDR2 YFSETQ. The CDR3 contains 15 residues. This sample was included in a study of long-term antiretroviral therapy in people with HIV. Study summary: Specimens dating back about a decade before the 2015 immediate-ART recommendation are the oldest included.

There were about 1-11 million cryopreserved PBMC in the samples before DNA extraction. A v3.0 immunoSEQ assay was performed at survey level. Sequencing was performed with immunoSEQ multiplex PCR; in TCRdb, only in-frame clones are kept and a portion is missing. The data hold about 31,000 clones, with roughly nine tenths observed a single time. V and J are TRBV5-1 and TRBJ2-5, with 11 bases that match TRBD1. This material consisted of unsorted PBMCs, taken roughly 5 years before starting antiretroviral therapy. The clonotype was recovered from a man in his fifties with HIV. The DNA of the CDR3 is TGCGCCAGCAGCTTTGGGACAGGGGGTTCGGAGACCCAGTACTTC. It translates to CASSFGTGGSETQYF.